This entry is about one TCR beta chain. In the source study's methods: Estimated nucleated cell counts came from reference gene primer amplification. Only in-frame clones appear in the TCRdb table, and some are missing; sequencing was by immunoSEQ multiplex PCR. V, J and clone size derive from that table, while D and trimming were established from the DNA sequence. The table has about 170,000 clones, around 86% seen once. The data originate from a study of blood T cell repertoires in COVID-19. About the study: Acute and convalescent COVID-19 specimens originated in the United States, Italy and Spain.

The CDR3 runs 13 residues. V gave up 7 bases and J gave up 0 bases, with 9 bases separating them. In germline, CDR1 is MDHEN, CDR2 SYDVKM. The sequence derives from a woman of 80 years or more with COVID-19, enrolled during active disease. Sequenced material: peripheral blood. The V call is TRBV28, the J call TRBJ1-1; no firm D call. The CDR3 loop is CASKPFMNTEAFF. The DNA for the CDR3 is TGTGCCAGCAAGCCTTTCATGAACACTGAAGCTTTCTTT.